This T cell receptor (beta chain) originates from a study of blood T cell repertoires in COVID-19. Study summary: Both acute and convalescent COVID-19 samples were obtained from the United States, Italy and Spain.

This table comes from immunoSEQ multiplex PCR, and its TCRdb copy is limited to in-frame clones, with some not included. The profile covers about 150,000 clones, with roughly nine tenths appearing a single time and roughly 3.9% taken by the ten largest. The cohort comprised adults aged roughly 18 to 95 years residing in about 25 US areas. Germline lookup yields CDR1 ENHRY and CDR2 SYGVKD. V shed 7 bases and J shed 1 base, with 10 bases lying between them. CDR3 length: 13 amino acids. There are many counts of this clone. Other DNA variants within this sample encode the same CDR3. The source of this sequence is a woman aged 40 to 49 who had been exposed to COVID-19. The sample comprised PBMCs or T cells enriched from blood (not recorded which). The rearrangement joins TRBV10-3 to TRBJ1-1; D gene uncertain. Here the CDR3 reads CAITIGGNTEAFF. The CDR3 bases are TGTGCCATCACTATAGGAGGGAACACTGAAGCTTTCTTT.